This T cell receptor (beta chain) was recovered during a study of CXCR3-negative and CXCR3-positive naive CD8 T cells. The TRB cDNA libraries were prepared by 5' RACE with UMI labels. TCRdb re-called the 5' RACE reads; every CDR3 protein appears as one record, without DNA. The record lists tens of thousands of distinct CDR3 sequences, of which the ten most abundant hold less than 1%. Study conclusions and caveats: More hydrophobic TRB CDR3s were found in CXCR3-positive naive cells than in CXCR3-negative naive cells.

In regard to this clonotype: Its specificity is not known.

The CDR3 loop spans 14 amino acids. The germline V gene has CDR1 SGHTA and CDR2 FQGTGA. Sequenced material: naive CXCR3+ CD8+ T cells from blood. The sample's subset: CD45RO-CCR7+CD27+CD95- naive CD8+ T cells expressing CXCR3 (TNR3+). This chain uses TRBV7-3 with TRBJ2-7; the TRBD1 assignment by TCRdb is unverifiable without DNA. The TCR originated in a human donor in good health. Some clones in this sample may be carry-over from other donors' samples. This CDR3 reads CASSVDRGPYEQYF. The whole variable domain, remainder taken from reference TRBV7-3 and TRBJ2-7, is GAGVSQTPSNKVTEKGKYVELRCDPISGHTALYWYRQSLGQGPEFLIYFQGTGAADDSGLPNDRFFAVRPEGSVSTLKIQRTERGDSAVYLCASSVDRGPYEQYFGPGTRLTVT.